The T cell receptor (beta chain) under discussion was sequenced for a study of human T cells and chemical hapten exposure. Time point of the sample: pre-sensitization, week 0. Treatment reported: therapeutic diphenylcyclopropenone sensitization with weekly scalp DPC. Alopecia patients deemed DPC-suitable, aged 18 to 70, excluding pregnancy. Unfractionated whole blood yielded total RNA. Individual cDNA molecules received unique molecular identifiers in the library. Original processing notes: From roughly 23,000 to 700,000 TCRs were found per sample, with a median of roughly 89,000. In TCRdb, the RACE reads were re-called with MiXCR into one record per CDR3 protein. The V and J calls follow TCRdb's processing rather than the paper's. Of under 110,000 distinct CDR3 sequences listed, around 12% are singletons. The CDR3 is made up of 17 amino acids. J gave up 0 bases and V 4 bases, and 11 bases lay outside the gene matches. The germline gives CDR1 MDHEN, CDR2 SYDVKM.

This sequence originates from a woman aged 50 to 65 with alopecia areata. Some clones in this sample may be carry-over from other donors' samples. The chain links TRBV28 to TRBJ1-1, with TRBD1 matching 7 bases. This material consisted of whole blood, taken in connection with sensitization to the hapten diphenylcyclopropenone (DPC). This CDR3 is CASSSPFHRGLNTEAFF. The CDR3 DNA follows: TGTGCCAGCAGTTCCCCTTTCCACAGGGGATTGAACACTGAAGCTTTCTTT.